Each of the 9 T cell receptor beta chains below was sequenced from the same sample in a study of post-analysis software for immune sequencing data. Study results and caveats: There were about five TRBV segments more frequent in patients than controls, and TRBV5-6, TRBV5-1 and TRBV20-1 were among them.

TCR beta libraries were prepared from cDNA with unique molecular identifiers. In TCRdb, the PCR reads were re-called with MiXCR into one record per CDR3 protein. Here the sample spans fewer than 900,000 distinct CDR3 sequences, about half being singletons. The antigens for these receptors are not known. The sequencing input was blood. Every receptor here comes from a girl aged 5-17 years with multiple sclerosis.

This chain links TRBV21-1 with TRBJ2-7; the table gives TRBD1 as D, unverified against the DNA. TRBV21-1 is noted as a pseudogene. The CDR3 sequence is 17 residues long. The CDR3 loop reads CASSTRLLRDRIYEQYF. CDR3 nucleotides: TGTGCCAGCAGCACCCGATTACTCCGGGACAGAATTTACGAGCAGTACTTC.

V is TRBV4-1 and J is TRBJ2-3; 11 nucleotides agree with TRBD2. Germline loops: CDR1 MGHRA, CDR2 YSYEKL. This CDR3 has 18 residues. V lost 3 bases, J lost 5 bases, and 13 bases stayed unmatched. CDR3 DNA sequence: TGCGCCAGCAGCCAGGCTTCGGCCGATAGCGGGAGGGTAGATACGCAGTATTTT. This gives the protein CASSQASADSGRVDTQYF.

The chain has TRBV7-2 and TRBJ2-7; D might be TRBD1 or TRBD2, each matching 6 bases. Germline loops: CDR1 SGHTA, CDR2 FQGNSA. The CDR3 sequence is 15 residues long. The ends were cut back, 1 base at V and 7 bases at J, with 17 bases in the middle. The CDR3 loop is CASSLDGGSYNEQYF. CDR3 in DNA: TGTGCCAGCAGCTTAGACGGGGGCTCCTACAATGAGCAGTACTTC.

This clonotype was seen only a few times. This rearrangement joins TRBV20-1 to TRBJ1-2; no firm D call. Germline values: CDR1 DFQATT, CDR2 SNEGSKA (reference sequence). Trimming shortened V by 3 bases and J by 2 bases, and 10 bases separated the two germline ends. The CDR3 is 13 amino acids. CDR3 in amino acids: CSAREGTNYGYTF. The CDR3 DNA is TGCAGTGCTAGGGAGGGCACCAACTATGGCTACACCTTC.

The chain is built from TRBV4-2 and TRBJ2-1, with D possibly matching TRBD2 (5 bases). TRBJ2-7 matches the DNA end more closely, so the J call is doubtful. There are 17 residues in the CDR3. Germline V gene sequence: CDR1 LGHNA, CDR2 YNFKEQ. The DNA for the CDR3 is TGTGCCAGCAGCCAAGATCCAGCGGAACCCTCCTACAATGAGCAGTACTTC. Translating it yields CASSQDPAEPSYNEQYF.

The rearrangement links TRBV20-1 to TRBJ2-1; no reliable D call. CDR1 and CDR2 (germline): DFQATT, SNEGSKA (reference sequence). The CDR3 contains 11 residues. The V and J ends lost 0 bases and 8 bases respectively, with 5 bases between them. DNA for the CDR3: TGCAGTGCTAGAGATGGGGATGAGCAGTTCTTC. Protein sequence: CSARDGDEQFF.

This chain connects TRBV5-1 to TRBJ2-5, with TRBD2 matching 13 bases. Germline CDR1 is SGHRS and CDR2 is YFSETQ. V dropped 4 bases and J dropped 3; count of bases not matched to a gene: 6. The CDR3 is 16 amino acids. As DNA, the CDR3 is TGCGCCAGCAGCCGGGGACTAGCGGGAACGGAAGAGACCCAGTACTTC. It specifies CASSRGLAGTEETQYF.

This clonotype has only a few counts. The chain couples TRBV3-1 to TRBJ2-5; tentatively, D is TRBD2 (5 bases). The V gene lost 1 base and the J gene lost 2 bases, with 8 bases spanning the gap. CDR3 length equals 14 residues. The germline V gene encodes CDR1 LGHDT and CDR2 YNNKEL (reference sequence). Here the CDR3 reads CASSQGSGQETQYF. The CDR3 bases are TGTGCCAGCAGCCAAGGGTCGGGGCAAGAGACCCAGTACTTC.

J is TRBJ1-2 and V is TRBV4-1; 7 positions match TRBD1. V lost 0 bases and J lost 3; bases outside the gene matches: 4. Per the germline V gene, CDR1 is MGHRA and CDR2 is YSYEKL. This CDR3 contains 15 residues. CDR3 in amino acids: CASSQETGADYGYTF. Here the CDR3 DNA reads TGCGCCAGCAGCCAAGAAACAGGGGCGGACTATGGCTACACCTTC.